One sample yielded the 17 T cell receptor beta chains listed below, sequenced in a study of blood T cells in healthy people across ages. Sample-barcoded 5' priming and a J-beta primer mix drove a second PCR of roughly 6 to 12 cycles. TCRdb independently ran MiXCR on the 5' RACE reads; one entry per CDR3 protein. The data show around 870,000 distinct CDR3 sequences, 25% to 30% seen once. Source material: blood. The receptors here all came from a woman older than 75 in good health.

CDR3 protein: CSVERGSGQATDTQYF. Written as DNA, the CDR3 is TGCAGCGTTGAAAGGGGATCCGGACAGGCGACAGATACGCAGTATTTT. V is TRBV29-1 and J is TRBJ2-3; 7 positions match TRBD1. J was trimmed by 3 bases and V by 2 bases; bases with no gene match: 11. Germline assignment: CDR1 SQVTM and CDR2 ANQGSEA. This CDR3 is 16 amino acids long.

This clonotype was found many times. The chain joins TRBV7-2 to TRBJ2-7, with 8 bases matching TRBD1. V was pared by 3 bases and J by 0 bases, with 10 bases of the junction left unmatched. The CDR3 runs to 17 residues. Germline CDR1 is SGHTA and CDR2 is FQGNSA. CDR3 nucleotide sequence: TGTGCCAGCAGCTTGGGACCAGGGGGCACAAGCTCCTACGAGCAGTACTTC. This sequence encodes CASSLGPGGTSSYEQYF.

The chain links TRBV9 to TRBJ2-3; no reliable D call. Germline-derived CDR1 and CDR2 are SGDLS and YYNGEE. V lost 4 bases to trimming and J lost 0 bases, with 9 bases between them. The CDR3 sequence is 14 residues long. The CDR3 DNA follows: TGTGCCAGCAGCTATCTTTCTAGCACAGATACGCAGTATTTT. Translated, it gives CASSYLSSTDTQYF.

This clonotype occurred many times. The CDR3 coding sequence is TGTGCCAGCAGCCAAGATGCCAGGGGGTCGTACAATGAGCAGTTCTTC. It translates to CASSQDARGSYNEQFF. V gene TRBV4-2 combines with J gene TRBJ2-1, with 7 bases fitting TRBD1. V was pared by 0 bases and J by 4 bases, with 6 bases of the junction left unmatched. Germline values: CDR1 LGHNA, CDR2 YNFKEQ. The CDR3 loop spans 16 amino acids.

This clonotype was seen only a few times. This sequence joins TRBV11-2 and TRBJ1-2; TRBD1 agrees at 8 bases. The V segment lost 5 bases and the J segment 8 bases; nucleotides outside the gene matches: 16. Germline CDR1 reads SGHAT; CDR2 reads FQNNGV. CDR3 length: 16 residues. CDR3 DNA sequence: TGTGCCAGCAGCACCCTCTACAGGGGGTCAACTATGGGCTACACCTTC. Translation gives CASSTLYRGSTMGYTF.

This clonotype came up many times. The chain employs TRBV6-5 and TRBJ1-2; tentative D call: TRBD1 (5 bases). This CDR3 contains 15 residues. Germline CDR1 and CDR2: MNHEY and SVGAGI. The germline V and J ends were trimmed by 6 bases and 3 bases, with 17 bases remaining between them. The CDR3 sequence is CASRIGALGDYGYTF. Here the CDR3 DNA reads TGTGCCAGCAGGATCGGGGCCCTAGGCGACTATGGCTACACCTTC.

Points on this clonotype: The germline gene is not matched at one end of the junction; a read error may be the cause. The chain links TRBV6-5 to TRBJ2-3, with D tentatively TRBD2 (5 bases). Germline V lookup: CDR1 MNHEY, CDR2 SVGAGI. This CDR3 contains 13 residues. The CDR3 protein is CASRDSYTDTQYF. In DNA form, the CDR3 reads TGTGCCAGCAGGGACTCTTACACAGACACGCAGTATTTT.

This clonotype came up many times. The J gene is TRBJ2-3, the V gene TRBV5-1; TRBD2 is a possible D gene (5 bases). V gave up 0 bases and J gave up 7 bases, with 9 bases separating them. The CDR3 is made up of 13 amino acids. CDR1 and CDR2 (germline): SGHRS, YFSETQ. The CDR3 spells CASSLGSGNTQYF. The CDR3 coding sequence is TGCGCCAGCAGCTTGGGGTCGGGGAATACGCAGTATTTT.

On this clonotype itself: This sequence may be a read error, since a much larger clone differs from it by one base. V usage is TRBV7-2 and J usage is TRBJ2-7, with D possibly called TRBD1 or TRBD2 (5 bases each). The CDR3 runs to 16 residues. Germline lookup yields CDR1 SGHTA and CDR2 FQGNSA. This CDR3 reads CAGSLGWAGSSYEQYF. CDR3 coding DNA: TGTGCCGGCAGCTTAGGGTGGGCAGGGAGCTCCTACGAGCAGTACTTC. The full variable domain, in which reference TRBV7-2 and TRBJ2-7 provide the parts outside the CDR3, is GAGVSQSPSNKVTEKGKDVELRCDPISGHTALYWYRQSLGQGLEFLIYFQGNSAPDKSGLPSDRFSAERTGGSVSTLTIQRTQQEDSAVYLCAGSLGWAGSSYEQYFGPGTRLTVT.

As for this clonotype: A much larger clone differs from this one at a single base, so this may be a read error. This chain links TRBV20-1 with TRBJ2-7; D not resolved. The J call is uncertain, as TRBJ2-5 better fits the DNA end. The CDR3 has 15 amino acids. Germline V CDR1 and CDR2: DFQATT, SNEGSKA (reference sequence). In DNA, the CDR3 is TGCAGTGCTAGAGATTACGCGGAGAGCTTGGAGACCCAGTACTTC. Its protein product is CSARDYAESLETQYF.

The sample holds a few counts of this clonotype. The CDR3 region has the DNA TGTGCCAGCAGCGTGGGGGGGGCATTACAAGAGACCCAGTACTTC. The encoded protein is CASSVGGALQETQYF. The chain couples TRBV11-3 to TRBJ2-5, with a possible D match to TRBD2 (7 bases). Trimming pared 5 bases from V and 2 bases from J, leaving 15 bases between. This CDR3 region has 15 residues. Germline V gives CDR1 SGHNT, CDR2 YENEEA.

About this clonotype itself: This could be a read error, since a much larger clone is one nucleotide away. This chain uses TRBV7-2 with TRBJ2-3, with D hard to call. Germline V CDR1 and CDR2: SGHTA, FQGNSA. The CDR3 contains 17 residues. The CDR3, as DNA: TGTGCCAGCAGCTTAGCTGCCGCTATTCCCCGCACAGATGCGCAGTATTTT. It codes for CASSLAAAIPRTDAQYF. Full variable domain (outside the CDR3, taken from reference TRBV7-2 and TRBJ2-3): GAGVSQSPSNKVTEKGKDVELRCDPISGHTALYWYRQSLGQGLEFLIYFQGNSAPDKSGLPSDRFSAERTGGSVSTLTIQRTQQEDSAVYLCASSLAAAIPRTDAQYFGPGTRLTVL.

The chain couples TRBV14 to TRBJ2-1, with D unclear. Germline V CDR1 and CDR2: SGHDN, FVKESK. V was cut by 1 base and J by 12 bases, with 16 bases left in between. CDR3 size: 14 residues. CDR3: CASSQAFGPLGQFF. The CDR3, as DNA: TGTGCCAGCAGCCAAGCGTTCGGCCCCCTGGGGCAGTTCTTC. Variable domain in full (rest from reference TRBV14 and TRBJ2-1): EAGVTQFPSHSVIEKGQTVTLRCDPISGHDNLYWYRRVMGKEIKFLLHFVKESKQDESGMPNNRFLAERTGGTYSTLKVQPAELEDSGVYFCASSQAFGPLGQFFGPGTRLTVL.

This clonotype has only a few counts. A much larger clone is a single base away; this may be a read error. The chain carries TRBV5-1 and TRBJ2-3; 8 bases line up with TRBD2. Germline-derived CDR1 and CDR2 are SGHRS and YFSETQ. This CDR3 spans 16 amino acids. CDR3 in DNA: TGCGCCAGCAGCTGGGGGGAGCGGGGGAACACAGGTACGCAGTATTTT. Amino acid sequence: CASSWGERGNTGTQYF.

This clonotype was found many times. V is TRBV12-3 or TRBV12-4 and J is TRBJ2-1; D is unclear. Trimming took 7 bases from V and 4 from J, leaving 8 bases between them. The CDR3 runs to 12 residues. CDR3 region: CASTFKYNEQFF. CDR3 nucleotide sequence: TGTGCCAGCACCTTCAAGTACAATGAGCAGTTCTTC.

The chain carries TRBV19 and TRBJ1-2; 7 bases fit TRBD1. Unmatched junction bases numbered 9, after V lost 6 bases and J lost 5 bases. The CDR3 extends over 14 amino acids. The germline gives CDR1 LNHDA, CDR2 SQIVND (reference sequence). The CDR3 DNA follows: TGTGCCAGTAGGACAGGGACAATGGGTTATGGCTACACCTTC. This encodes CASRTGTMGYGYTF. The full variable domain, completed using reference TRBV19 and TRBJ1-2, is DGGITQSPKYLFRKEGQNVTLSCEQNLNHDAMYWYRQDPGQGLRLIYYSQIVNDFQKGDIAEGYSVSREKKESFPLTVTSAQKNPTAFYLCASRTGTMGYGYTFGSGTRLTVV.

This clonotype was recorded many times. The V gene is TRBV5-1, the J gene TRBJ2-3; D possibly corresponds to TRBD2 (6 bases). The length of the CDR3 is 13 residues. The V end lost 4 bases, the J end lost 8 bases, and 14 bases lay between the germline ends. Germline-derived CDR1 and CDR2 are SGHRS and YFSETQ. The CDR3 coding sequence is TGCGCCAGCAGCCCCAGGGACTGGGGTACGCAGTATTTT. Protein sequence: CASSPRDWGTQYF.